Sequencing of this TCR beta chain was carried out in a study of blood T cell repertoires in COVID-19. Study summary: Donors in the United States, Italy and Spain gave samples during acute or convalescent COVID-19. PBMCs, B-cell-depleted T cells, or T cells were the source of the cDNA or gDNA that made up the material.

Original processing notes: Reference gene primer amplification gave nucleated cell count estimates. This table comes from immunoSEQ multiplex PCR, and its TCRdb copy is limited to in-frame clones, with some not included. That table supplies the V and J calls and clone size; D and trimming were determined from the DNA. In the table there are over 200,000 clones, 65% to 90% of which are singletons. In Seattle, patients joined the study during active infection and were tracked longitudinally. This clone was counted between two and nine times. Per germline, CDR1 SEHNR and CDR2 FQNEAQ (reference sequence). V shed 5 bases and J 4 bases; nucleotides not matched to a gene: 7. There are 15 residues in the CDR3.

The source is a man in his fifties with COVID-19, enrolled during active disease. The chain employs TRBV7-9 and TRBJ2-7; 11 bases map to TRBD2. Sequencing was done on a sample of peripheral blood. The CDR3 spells CASSQLAGELYEQYF. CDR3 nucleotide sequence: TGTGCCAGCAGCCAACTAGCGGGAGAATTGTACGAGCAGTACTTC.